A few counts support the clone carrying this T cell receptor beta chain. Other DNA sequences in this sample translate to the same CDR3. The sample comes from a study of shared clonotypes between healthy human individuals. About the study: Researchers drew samples from two women and a few men aged 18 to 49.

V lost 5 bases and J lost 6, with 13 bases in between. CDR1 and CDR2 (germline): SGHTA, FQGTGA. The CDR3 spans 14 residues. Per the original methods: Filtering differed, since immunoSEQ gave only junction sequences and no quality scores. Produced via immunoSEQ multiplex PCR; TCRdb's table is partial and in-frame only. V, J and clone size are those of that table, while D and trimming were read from the DNA. The sample shows about 490,000 clones, about 82% of them seen only once. Unsorted samples relied on around 100 million PBMCs, which served as the source of genomic DNA. The chain links TRBV7-3 to TRBJ2-2, with D possibly matching TRBD1 (5 bases). The receptor comes from a woman aged 40 to 55 in good health. Some clones in this sample may be carry-over from other donors' samples. The sequenced sample consisted of PBMCs. CDR3 loop: CASSRAGNPGELFF. The CDR3 DNA reads as TGTGCCAGCAGCCGAGCAGGGAATCCCGGGGAGCTGTTTTTT. The full variable domain, with the rest looked up from reference TRBV7-3 and TRBJ2-2, is GAGVSQTPSNKVTEKGKYVELRCDPISGHTALYWYRQSLGQGPEFLIYFQGTGAADDSGLPNDRFFAVRPEGSVSTLKIQRTERGDSAVYLCASSRAGNPGELFFGEGSRLTVL.